This T cell receptor beta chain was identified during a study of T cell responses to AZD1222 COVID-19 vaccine. CDR3 length: 16 residues. Germline V gives CDR1 WNHNN, CDR2 SYGVQD (reference sequence). The germline V and J ends were trimmed by 4 bases and 2 bases, with 18 bases remaining between them. Method: immunoSEQ multiplex PCR; TCRdb's copy keeps in-frame clones and lacks some. Here the sample spans about 84,000 clones, about 90% being singletons. The sequencing used peripheral blood, collected 28 days after the second AZD1222 dose. This chain uses TRBV10-1 with TRBJ2-7; D is unresolved. This receptor was taken from an adult who received the AZD1222 COVID-19 vaccine. CDR3 sequence: CASSAAAGGSAYEQYF. The CDR3 DNA reads as TGCGCCAGCAGTGCGGCAGCCGGTGGGTCGGCCTACGAGCAGTACTTC.